This note documents a single T cell receptor (beta chain) sequence. The CDR3 sequence is 16 residues long. Germline-derived CDR1 and CDR2 are LGHNA and YNFKEQ. The ends lost 2 bases at V and 7 bases at J; junction bases unmatched: 13. The time point is: after neoadjuvant nivolumab, at surgical resection. The data were taken from a study of neoadjuvant anti-PD-1 for oral cavity cancer. At the level of the study: Before surgery, most patients got three to four biweekly 3 mg/kg nivolumab doses. Non-progressing patients received a fourth nivolumab dose near day 43, then surgery on days 50-56.

Using immunoSEQ multiplex PCR, the repertoire was profiled, and TCRdb retains in-frame clones only, with some absent. There are about 24,000 clones in the sample; roughly 29% occur only once, and 16% lies in the top ten. The sequence came from a person aged 35-80 years with oral cavity squamous cell carcinoma. J is TRBJ2-7 and V is TRBV4-2, with 8 bases identical to TRBD2. The specimen was tumor tissue, collected after nivolumab (anti-PD-1) treatment. Here the CDR3 reads CASSQLIVGLASEQYF. DNA for the CDR3: TGTGCCAGCAGCCAACTCATCGTCGGACTAGCAAGTGAGCAGTACTTC.